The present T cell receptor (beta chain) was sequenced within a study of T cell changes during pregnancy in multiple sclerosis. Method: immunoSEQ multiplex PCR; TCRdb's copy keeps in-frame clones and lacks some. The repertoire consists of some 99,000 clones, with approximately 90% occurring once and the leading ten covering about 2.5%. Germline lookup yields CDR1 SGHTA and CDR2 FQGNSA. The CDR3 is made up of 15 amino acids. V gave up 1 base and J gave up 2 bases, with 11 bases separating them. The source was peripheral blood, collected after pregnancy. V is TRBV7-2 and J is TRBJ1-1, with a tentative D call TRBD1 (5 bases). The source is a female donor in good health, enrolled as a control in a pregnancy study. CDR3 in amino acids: CASSLGRQGNTEAFF. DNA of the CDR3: TGTGCCAGCAGCTTAGGGCGGCAGGGAAACACTGAAGCTTTCTTT.